The entry below gives a single TCR beta chain sequence along with its context. The data belong to a study of shared clonotypes between healthy human individuals. Assay: immunoSEQ multiplex PCR; the TCRdb copy retains only in-frame clones and omits some. The sample yields approximately 1.5 million clones, 98% seen once. Per germline, CDR1 SGHAT and CDR2 FQNNGV. This CDR3 spans 17 amino acids. V was cut by 3 bases and J by 5 bases, with 20 bases left in between. This clonotype originated in a young man in good health. V is TRBV11-2 and J is TRBJ2-1; D is possibly TRBD2 (6 bases). Sequenced input: naive CD4+ T cells sorted from blood. Subset described: CD45RA+ positively selected. The CDR3 protein is CASSFREWGEVHNEQFF. CDR3 nucleotide sequence: TGTGCCAGCAGCTTCCGAGAATGGGGGGAGGTCCACAATGAGCAGTTCTTC.